One TCR beta chain is described in this entry. The antigen remains undetermined. The data stem from a study of T-cell reconstitution after alpha-beta-depleted transplantation in children. Trimming left V 6 bases short and J 1 base short, with 13 bases between. This CDR3 has 14 residues. Per the germline V gene, CDR1 is DFQATT and CDR2 is SNEGSKA (reference sequence). The TCRbeta library incorporated unique molecular identifiers. One entry per CDR3 protein, called by TCRdb with MiXCR from the PCR reads. This table holds some 110,000 distinct CDR3 sequences, around a tenth found once. Study-level results: Fresh T-cell production supplied most of the T-cell counts and diversity seen one year after transplant.

The receptor comes from a boy under 10 years old with acute lymphoblastic leukemia, due to receive a stem cell transplant. The chain carries TRBV20-1 and TRBJ2-4; TRBD1 might be the D (6 bases). The input for sequencing was PBMCs, taken before TCRalphabeta/CD19-depleted stem cell transplant. The CDR3 region has the DNA TGCAGTGCGCGAAAGGGGGAGGCCAAAAACATTCAGTACTTC. Protein: CSARKGEAKNIQYF.